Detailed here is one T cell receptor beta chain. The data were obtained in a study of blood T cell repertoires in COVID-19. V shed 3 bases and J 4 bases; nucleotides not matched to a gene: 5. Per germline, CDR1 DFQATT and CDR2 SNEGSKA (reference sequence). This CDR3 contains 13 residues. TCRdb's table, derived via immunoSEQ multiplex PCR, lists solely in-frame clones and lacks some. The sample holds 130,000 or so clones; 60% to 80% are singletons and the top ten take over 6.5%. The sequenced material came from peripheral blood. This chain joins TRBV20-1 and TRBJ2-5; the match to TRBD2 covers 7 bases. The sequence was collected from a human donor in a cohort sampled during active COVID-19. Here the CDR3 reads CSASWTSGETQYF. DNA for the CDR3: TGCAGTGCTAGTTGGACTAGTGGAGAGACCCAGTACTTC.